A single T cell receptor (beta chain) is shown here with its context. The CDR3 has 14 amino acids. Germline lookup yields CDR1 SGHVS and CDR2 FQNEAQ. The team made cDNA by running eight separate reactions for each sample. TCRdb reprocessed the 5' RACE reads, with one entry per CDR3 protein and no DNA. The sample's table shows under 200,000 distinct CDR3 sequences. This specimen belongs to a study of monozygotic twins with inflammatory bowel disease. The chain employs TRBV7-8 and TRBJ1-5; TCRdb's D call of TRBD1 is untestable without DNA. This TCR derives from a human donor with ulcerative colitis or Crohn's disease, or a healthy co-twin of an affected twin (not recorded which). The specimen sequenced was blood. The chain's CDR3 is CASSLVQGQGPQHF. Variable domain in full (rest from reference TRBV7-8 and TRBJ1-5): GAGVSQSPRYKVAKRGQDVALRCDPISGHVSLFWYQQALGQGPEFLTYFQNEAQLDKSGLPSDRFFAERPEGSVSTLKIQRTQQEDSAVYLCASSLVQGQGPQHFGDGTRLSIL.